This TCR beta chain was profiled in a study of control samples from healthy donors and cancer patients. Germline V gene data show CDR1 as SGHRS and CDR2 as YFSETQ. This CDR3 region has 13 residues. With 1 base removed from V and 4 bases from J, the gap between germline ends came to 7 bases. Clones were read by immunoSEQ multiplex PCR, and TCRdb kept only the in-frame ones, dropping some. This repertoire shows 90,000 to 100,000 clones, about four fifths found once; its top ten account for roughly a tenth. Sequencing was done on a sample of blood. This receptor was obtained from a young woman in good health. V usage is TRBV5-1 and J usage is TRBJ2-3; the D is unclear. CDR3 residues: CASSLLGPDTQYF. DNA for the CDR3: TGCGCCAGCAGCTTGCTGGGCCCAGATACGCAGTATTTT. The variable domain in full, completed from reference TRBV5-1 and TRBJ2-3, reads KAGVTQTPRYLIKTRGQQVTLSCSPISGHRSVSWYQQTPGQGLQFLFEYFSETQRNKGNFPGRFSGRQFSNSRSEMNVSTLELGDSALYLCASSLLGPDTQYFGPGTRLTVL.